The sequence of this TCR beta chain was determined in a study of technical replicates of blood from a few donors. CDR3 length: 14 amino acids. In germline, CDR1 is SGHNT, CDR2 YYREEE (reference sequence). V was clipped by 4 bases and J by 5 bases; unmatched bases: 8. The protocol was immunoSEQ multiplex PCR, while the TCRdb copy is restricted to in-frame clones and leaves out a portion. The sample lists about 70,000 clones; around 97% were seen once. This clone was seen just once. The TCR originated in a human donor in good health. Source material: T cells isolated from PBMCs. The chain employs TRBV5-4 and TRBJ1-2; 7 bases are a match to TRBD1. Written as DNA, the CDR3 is TGTGCCAGCAGCCCCCTTCAGGGGGATTATGGCTACACCTTC. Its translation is CASSPLQGDYGYTF.